The rows below give T cell receptor beta chains drawn from one sample of a study of T cell changes during pregnancy in multiple sclerosis. The data were produced by immunoSEQ multiplex PCR, yet TCRdb's version contains in-frame clones alone and is incomplete. The sample contains over 60,000 clones, 91% of which appear only once. Sequencing was performed on peripheral blood, taken in the third trimester of pregnancy. All receptors come from a female donor in good health, enrolled as a control in a pregnancy study. Both conserved end residues are part of each CDR3.

V,J,CDR3
TRBV7-7,TRBJ2-7,CASSPSGSIADEQYF
TRBV6-6,TRBJ1-2,CASSHSEGAYDGYTF
TRBV6-1,TRBJ2-5,CASSEGTSGGETQYF
TRBV27,TRBJ1-4,CASSPHWGSYGTNEKLFF
TRBV7-6,TRBJ2-3,CASSLVPGRVTDTQYF
TRBV5-1,TRBJ2-1,CASSAGQGSSYNEQFF
TRBV7-2,TRBJ1-6,CASSRRGNSPLHF
TRBV28,TRBJ1-4,CASSPQGTEEKLFF
TRBV5-1,TRBJ1-4,CASSLTAGGGYEKLFF
TRBV5-1,TRBJ2-7,CASSLEGTATYEQYF
TRBV11-2,TRBJ1-6,CASSLEWGGRSPLHF
TRBV5-1,TRBJ2-3,CASSQEGDSGTDTQYF
TRBV25-1,TRBJ1-1,CASSERDRGWDTEAFF
TRBV20-1,TRBJ2-3,CSARDRLSQYF
TRBV10-2,TRBJ1-1,CASSESFRGGTEAFF
TRBV9,TRBJ2-5,CASSLTGRSGAQYF
TRBV27,TRBJ2-7,CASSFDSLTTEQYF
TRBV6-5,TRBJ2-7,CASSPPKGREQYF
TRBV4-2,TRBJ2-7,CATRGAYEQYF
TRBV5-1,TRBJ1-4,CASSLDSPFNEKLFF
TRBV6-1,TRBJ1-5,CASSGLKWGGSANNQPQHF
TRBV5-4,TRBJ1-1,CASSSRTATPNTEAFF